This record concerns one T cell receptor (beta chain) sequence. The TCR beta CDR3 regions underwent amplification using RNA transcripts as the source. RT-PCR in the first round (using the HTBI primer set) targeted the TCR CDR3. TCRdb reprocessed the multiplex PCR reads with MiXCR, giving one entry per CDR3 protein. Of about 510,000 distinct CDR3 sequences listed, 14% are singletons. This sample stems from a study of T cells in Graves' hyperthyroidism and ophthalmopathy. Graves' hyperthyroidism is called stable when ophthalmopathy does not progress within 18 months. Hyperthyroidism was newly diagnosed in patients aged 18 to 65 (duration under 2 months). Those patients with uncontrolled infection, other autoimmune disease, pregnancy or lactation were excluded. V shed 2 bases and J 8 bases; nucleotides not matched to a gene: 11. Per the germline V gene, CDR1 is SGDLS and CDR2 is YYNGEE. The CDR3 loop spans 16 amino acids.

This receptor was taken from a middle-aged woman with Graves' hyperthyroidism. J is TRBJ2-1 and V is TRBV9; 9 bases are shared with TRBD1. Sequencing was performed on blood. CDR3 DNA: TGTGCCAGCAGCGTTACACCGGGACAGGGAGGTGATGAGCAGTTCTTC. This gives the protein CASSVTPGQGGDEQFF.